A selection of T cell receptor beta chains follows, all from one sample in a study of beta chain features in type 1 diabetes. Clones were sequenced by immunoSEQ multiplex PCR, and TCRdb holds only the in-frame ones, with some missing. The profile shows under 550,000 clones, 10% to 12% of them singletons. Sequences were obtained from naive CD4+ T cells from blood. The receptors stem from a woman aged 18-29 years in good health. The CDR3 runs from the conserved cysteine through the conserved F or W. D genes are given only for firm matches. Clone size is stated in some rows and not others, as once, few, many or a class when expanded.

J gene: TRBJ1-1; clone size: .; D gene: .; CDR3 length: 14; V gene: TRBV7-9; CDR3 protein: CASSLVGRIAEAFF; CDR3 DNA: TGTGCCAGCAGCTTAGTCGGCAGGATCGCTGAAGCTTTCTTT
J gene: TRBJ2-1; clone size: few; D gene: TRBD1; CDR3 length: 17; V gene: TRBV19; CDR3 protein: CASSIGVRTGQANEQFF; CDR3 DNA: TGTGCCAGTAGTATAGGGGTACGGACAGGCCAGGCCAATGAGCAGTTCTTC
J gene: TRBJ2-2; clone size: few; D gene: .; CDR3 length: 15; V gene: TRBV5-6; CDR3 protein: CASSLGQLNTGELFF; CDR3 DNA: TGTGCCAGCAGCTTGGGACAGTTGAACACCGGGGAGCTGTTTTTT
J gene: TRBJ2-7; clone size: few; D gene: TRBD1; CDR3 length: 11; V gene: TRBV30; CDR3 protein: CAWDRAFEQYF; CDR3 DNA: TGTGCCTGGGACAGGGCTTTCGAGCAGTACTTC
J gene: TRBJ2-1; clone size: once; D gene: TRBD2; CDR3 length: 20; V gene: TRBV4-3; CDR3 protein: CASSQDMGLAGPESYNEQFF; CDR3 DNA: TGCGCCAGCAGCCAAGATATGGGGCTAGCGGGTCCCGAGTCCTACAATGAGCAGTTCTTC
J gene: TRBJ2-7; clone size: few; D gene: .; CDR3 length: 13; V gene: TRBV4-3; CDR3 protein: CASSQAVPYEQYF; CDR3 DNA: TGCGCCAGCAGCCAAGCAGTGCCGTACGAGCAGTACTTC
J gene: TRBJ2-1; clone size: few; D gene: TRBD2; CDR3 length: 15; V gene: TRBV9; CDR3 protein: CASSPREAGVYEQFF; CDR3 DNA: TGTGCCAGCAGCCCTCGGGAAGCGGGAGTATATGAGCAGTTCTTC
J gene: TRBJ1-2; clone size: few; D gene: TRBD1; CDR3 length: 12; V gene: TRBV5-1; CDR3 protein: CASSLNRGGYTF; CDR3 DNA: TGCGCCAGCAGCTTAAACAGGGGAGGCTACACCTTC
J gene: TRBJ1-2; clone size: .; D gene: .; CDR3 length: 13; V gene: TRBV7-9; CDR3 protein: CASSYREVDGYTF; CDR3 DNA: TGTGCCAGCAGTTACAGGGAGGTCGATGGCTACACCTTC
J gene: TRBJ2-5; clone size: few; D gene: .; CDR3 length: 15; V gene: TRBV7-2; CDR3 protein: CASSPDRGAYETQYF; CDR3 DNA: TGTGCCAGCAGCCCCGACCGGGGGGCATATGAGACCCAGTACTTC
J gene: TRBJ1-1; clone size: .; D gene: TRBD1; CDR3 length: 14; V gene: TRBV2; CDR3 protein: CASRATGVNTEAFF; CDR3 DNA: TGTGCCAGCAGAGCCACAGGGGTGAACACTGAAGCTTTCTTT
J gene: TRBJ2-7; clone size: .; D gene: TRBD2; CDR3 length: 17; V gene: TRBV30; CDR3 protein: CAWSGTLGLAGSYEQYF; CDR3 DNA: TGTGCCTGGAGTGGAACATTGGGACTAGCAGGCTCCTACGAGCAGTACTTC
J gene: TRBJ2-4; clone size: .; D gene: TRBD1; CDR3 length: 14; V gene: TRBV6-6; CDR3 protein: CASSYGTGENIQYF; CDR3 DNA: TGTGCCAGCAGTTACGGGACAGGGGAAAACATTCAGTACTTC
J gene: TRBJ2-5; clone size: few; D gene: .; CDR3 length: 11; V gene: TRBV6-5; CDR3 protein: CASSRGETQYF; CDR3 DNA: TGTGCCAGCAGTCGAGGAGAGACCCAGTACTTC
J gene: TRBJ2-7; clone size: few; D gene: .; CDR3 length: 13; V gene: TRBV6-6; CDR3 protein: CASSYSFRSEQYF; CDR3 DNA: TGTGCCAGCAGTTACTCTTTCCGAAGCGAGCAGTACTTC
J gene: TRBJ2-5; clone size: .; D gene: .; CDR3 length: 13; V gene: TRBV10-3; CDR3 protein: CAISESGLETQYF; CDR3 DNA: TGTGCCATCAGTGAGTCTGGGTTAGAGACCCAGTACTTC
J gene: TRBJ2-3; clone size: .; D gene: .; CDR3 length: 14; V gene: TRBV5-4; CDR3 protein: CASWARTSTDTQYF; CDR3 DNA: TGTGCCAGCTGGGCCCGGACCAGCACAGATACGCAGTATTTT
J gene: TRBJ2-1; clone size: .; D gene: .; CDR3 length: 14; V gene: TRBV5-4; CDR3 protein: CASSLMLVRNEQFF; CDR3 DNA: TGTGCCAGCAGCTTGATGCTAGTAAGGAATGAGCAGTTCTTC
J gene: TRBJ1-3; clone size: few; D gene: .; CDR3 length: 13; V gene: TRBV25-1; CDR3 protein: CASMQGGGNTIYF; CDR3 DNA: TGTGCCAGCATGCAGGGAGGAGGAAACACCATATATTTT
J gene: TRBJ2-3; clone size: few; D gene: TRBD1; CDR3 length: 17; V gene: TRBV7-9; CDR3 protein: CASSLYAGTGRTDTQYF; CDR3 DNA: TGTGCCAGCAGCTTATATGCCGGGACAGGAAGGACAGATACGCAGTATTTT
J gene: TRBJ2-6; clone size: few; D gene: .; CDR3 length: 15; V gene: TRBV4-1; CDR3 protein: CASSVQGIGANVLTF; CDR3 DNA: TGCGCCAGCAGCGTCCAGGGGATCGGGGCCAACGTCCTGACTTTC
J gene: TRBJ1-1; clone size: few; D gene: TRBD1; CDR3 length: 12; V gene: TRBV29-1; CDR3 protein: CSVGTGNTEAFF; CDR3 DNA: TGCAGCGTTGGGACAGGGAACACTGAAGCTTTCTTT
J gene: TRBJ1-2; clone size: .; D gene: TRBD1; CDR3 length: 14; V gene: TRBV4-1; CDR3 protein: CASSQTGSRYGYTF; CDR3 DNA: TGCGCCAGCAGCCAGACAGGGTCCAGGTATGGCTACACCTTC
J gene: TRBJ1-4; clone size: few; D gene: TRBD1; CDR3 length: 13; V gene: TRBV27; CDR3 protein: CASSDREDEKLFF; CDR3 DNA: TGTGCCAGCAGTGACAGGGAGGACGAAAAACTGTTTTTT
J gene: TRBJ2-6; clone size: .; D gene: TRBD1; CDR3 length: 16; V gene: TRBV4-2; CDR3 protein: CASSANRGSGANVLTF; CDR3 DNA: TGTGCCAGCAGCGCAAACAGGGGCTCTGGGGCCAACGTCCTGACTTTC
J gene: TRBJ2-4; clone size: .; D gene: .; CDR3 length: 13; V gene: TRBV10-3; CDR3 protein: CAISRDSKTVQYF; CDR3 DNA: TGTGCCATCAGTCGGGACTCCAAAACAGTTCAGTACTTC
J gene: TRBJ1-6; clone size: .; D gene: .; CDR3 length: 13; V gene: TRBV7-2; CDR3 protein: CASSLASPSPLHF; CDR3 DNA: TGTGCCAGCAGCTTAGCGTCTCCATCACCCCTCCACTTT
J gene: TRBJ2-2; clone size: few; D gene: .; CDR3 length: 17; V gene: TRBV14; CDR3 protein: CASSRGRGTQNTGELFF; CDR3 DNA: TGTGCCAGCAGCCGAGGTAGAGGCACACAGAACACCGGGGAGCTGTTTTTT
J gene: TRBJ1-1; clone size: .; D gene: .; CDR3 length: 13; V gene: TRBV7-9; CDR3 protein: CASSWKGGPEAFF; CDR3 DNA: TGTGCCAGCAGCTGGAAGGGAGGCCCTGAAGCTTTCTTT
J gene: TRBJ2-1; clone size: .; D gene: .; CDR3 length: 14; V gene: TRBV7-2; CDR3 protein: CASSFRSVGNEQFF; CDR3 DNA: TGTGCCAGCAGCTTCCGCTCGGTTGGCAATGAGCAGTTCTTC
J gene: TRBJ2-7; clone size: .; D gene: .; CDR3 length: 12; V gene: TRBV30; CDR3 protein: CAWRGNAYEQYF; CDR3 DNA: TGTGCCTGGAGAGGTAACGCCTACGAGCAGTACTTC
J gene: TRBJ1-2; clone size: few; D gene: TRBD1; CDR3 length: 16; V gene: TRBV11-2; CDR3 protein: CASSSSYRGLNHGYTF; CDR3 DNA: TGTGCCAGCAGCTCAAGCTACAGGGGGCTGAATCATGGCTACACCTTC
J gene: TRBJ2-7; clone size: few; D gene: .; CDR3 length: 12; V gene: TRBV6-6; CDR3 protein: CASSPGAYEQYF; CDR3 DNA: TGTGCCAGCAGTCCAGGGGCCTACGAGCAGTACTTC
J gene: TRBJ1-5; clone size: .; D gene: .; CDR3 length: 13; V gene: TRBV18; CDR3 protein: CASSPGGNQPQHF; CDR3 DNA: TGTGCCAGCTCACCAGGTGGCAATCAGCCCCAGCATTTT
J gene: TRBJ2-7; clone size: few; D gene: .; CDR3 length: 16; V gene: TRBV18; CDR3 protein: CASSPTPGPFSYEQYF; CDR3 DNA: TGTGCCAGCTCACCTACCCCAGGGCCTTTTTCCTACGAGCAGTACTTC
J gene: TRBJ2-5; clone size: .; D gene: TRBD2; CDR3 length: 16; V gene: TRBV7-3; CDR3 protein: CASSPSRVAGAETQYF; CDR3 DNA: TGTGCCAGCAGCCCCTCAAGAGTAGCGGGAGCGGAGACCCAGTACTTC
J gene: TRBJ2-2; clone size: .; D gene: .; CDR3 length: 15; V gene: TRBV7-2; CDR3 protein: CASSLTGLGTGELFF; CDR3 DNA: TGTGCCAGCAGCTTAACGGGGCTCGGGACCGGGGAGCTGTTTTTT
J gene: TRBJ2-3; clone size: few; D gene: TRBD2; CDR3 length: 15; V gene: TRBV13; CDR3 protein: CASSLRGRATDTQYF; CDR3 DNA: TGTGCCAGCAGCTTACGCGGGAGGGCAACAGATACGCAGTATTTT
J gene: TRBJ2-3; clone size: few; D gene: .; CDR3 length: 12; V gene: TRBV29-1; CDR3 protein: CSVGTGTDTQYF; CDR3 DNA: TGCAGCGTTGGAACGGGCACAGATACGCAGTATTTT
J gene: TRBJ2-7; clone size: few; D gene: .; CDR3 length: 14; V gene: TRBV7-9; CDR3 protein: CASSLDSLPLEQYF; CDR3 DNA: TGTGCCAGCAGCTTGGACAGCCTCCCTCTCGAGCAGTACTTC
J gene: TRBJ2-7; clone size: few; D gene: .; CDR3 length: 12; V gene: TRBV18; CDR3 protein: CASSELGYEQYF; CDR3 DNA: TGTGCCAGCTCAGAACTCGGCTACGAGCAGTACTTC
J gene: TRBJ1-2; clone size: few; D gene: TRBD1; CDR3 length: 12; V gene: TRBV30; CDR3 protein: CARGQGVYGYTF; CDR3 DNA: TGTGCCAGGGGACAGGGGGTCTATGGCTACACCTTC
J gene: TRBJ1-2; clone size: .; D gene: TRBD1; CDR3 length: 16; V gene: TRBV6-5; CDR3 protein: CASSYWPGQGVNGYTF; CDR3 DNA: TGTGCCAGCAGTTACTGGCCGGGACAGGGGGTTAATGGCTACACCTTC